The clone carrying this T cell receptor (beta chain) occurred many times. Sequencing libraries for TCR beta were prepared with iRepertoire HTBI primers and Arm-PCR of CDR3 regions. Each CDR3 protein is one row after TCRdb ran MiXCR on the multiplex PCR reads. The sample records 350,000 to 550,000 distinct CDR3 sequences, about 17% being singletons. Deletions cut 6 bases from V and 4 bases from J, with 12 bases between. CDR1 and CDR2 from the germline V gene are SQVTM and ANQGSEA. CDR3 length: 12 amino acids. These data are taken from a study of regulatory T cells in long-lasting Graves disease. Indicated time point: newly diagnosed GD, antithyroid drugs for less than 3 months. PBMC-extracted RNA yielded the TCR library. This sample was also put to use in a study of T cells in Graves' hyperthyroidism and ophthalmopathy.

Sample: peripheral blood mononuclear cells (PBMCs), taken at new diagnosis, from a patient treated with antithyroid drugs. This chain links TRBV29-1 with TRBJ2-5; D is unresolved. The sequence was obtained from a woman between 18 and 30 years old with Graves disease. CDR3 DNA sequence: TGCAGCGTCTCTAGATCGCGAGAGACCCAGTACTTC. Residues: CSVSRSRETQYF.